The clone carrying this T cell receptor (beta chain) was detected only a few times. Its antigen is unknown. Per the germline V gene, CDR1 is SGHVS and CDR2 is FNYEAQ. Trimming took off 0 bases at V and 1 base at J, with 6 bases between the two ends. This CDR3 region has 14 residues. This sample was taken from a study of T cell repertoires in cytomegalovirus infection. TCRdb passed the reads through MiXCR, listing each CDR3 protein once. In the table there are 600,000 to 700,000 distinct CDR3 sequences, about 33% of which are singletons. The chain carries TRBV7-6 and TRBJ1-1; no reliable D call. Sample: cultured PBMCs, taken from culture after CMV antigen stimulation. The receptor's source is a human donor in good health (CMV status not recorded). Some clones in this sample may be carry-over from other donors' samples. Here the CDR3 DNA reads TGTGCCAGCAGCTTAGCGCGGTCGAACACTGAAGCTTTCTTT. Amino acid sequence: CASSLARSNTEAFF.